The clone carrying this T cell receptor beta chain occurred a few times. The antigen is unknown. RNA transcripts served as template for amplifying TCR beta CDR3 sequences. RT-PCR with HTBI primers came first, then second-round multiplex PCR. TCRdb independently ran MiXCR on the multiplex PCR reads; one entry per CDR3 protein. The sample lists some 350,000 distinct CDR3 sequences; 17% were seen once. Trimming took 1 base from V and 3 from J, leaving 9 bases between them. Germline V gene data show CDR1 as SGHDN and CDR2 as FVKESK. The CDR3 spans 14 residues. This sample stems from a study of Graves' ophthalmopathy and Graves' hyperthyroidism. Study-wide results and limits: Blood also contained most of the expanded thyroid clonotypes above 0.001 frequency.

The origin of this receptor is an adult woman with stable Graves' hyperthyroidism. Sequencing used peripheral blood. This sequence joins TRBV14 and TRBJ1-2, with D unclear. The CDR3 DNA reads as TGTGCCAGCAGCCAAGTTGATAGGGACTATGGCTACACCTTC. The encoded protein is CASSQVDRDYGYTF. Full variable domain (rest looked up from reference TRBV14 and TRBJ1-2): EAGVTQFPSHSVIEKGQTVTLRCDPISGHDNLYWYRRVMGKEIKFLLHFVKESKQDESGMPNNRFLAERTGGTYSTLKVQPAELEDSGVYFCASSQVDRDYGYTFGSGTRLTVV.